Following are 32 T cell receptor beta chains from one sample sequenced in a study of blood T cell repertoires in COVID-19. Data came from immunoSEQ multiplex PCR; TCRdb stores just in-frame clones and leaves some out. The sample has about 350,000 clones; approximately 90% are singletons. Sequenced input: peripheral blood. The receptors shown here come from a woman aged 60-75 years with COVID-19, enrolled during active disease.

The genes are TRBV7-3 and TRBJ2-2; D is undetermined. From germline, CDR1 is SGHTA and CDR2 FQGTGA. The V end was cut by 3 bases, the J end by 7 bases, with 6 bases between. The CDR3 is made up of 12 amino acids. CDR3 sequence (DNA): TGTGCCAGCAGCTTCCTCGGCGGGGAGCTGTTTTTT. The encoded protein is CASSFLGGELFF.

This rearrangement joins TRBV11-2 to TRBJ2-7, with TRBD2 identical over 8 bases. The CDR3 runs 17 residues. From germline, CDR1 is SGHAT and CDR2 FQNNGV. V was pared by 0 bases and J by 6 bases, with 13 bases of the junction left unmatched. The CDR3 here is CASSLEPVRGAQAEQYF. The CDR3, as DNA: TGTGCCAGCAGCTTAGAACCGGTGCGGGGGGCGCAGGCCGAGCAGTACTTC.

CDR3 bases: TGCGCCAGCAGTCGGACTAGCGCGGCAGATACGCAGTATTTT. Its protein product is CASSRTSAADTQYF. This chain uses TRBV10-2 with TRBJ2-3; 9 bases match TRBD2. V trimming: 5 bases; J trimming: 4 bases; junction bases outside the gene matches: 4. The CDR3 extends over 14 amino acids. The germline gives CDR1 WSHSY, CDR2 SAAADI.

The CDR3 nucleotides read TGTGCCAGCGCCTTCCGGGTCTACACCGGGGAGCTGTTTTTT. Its translation: CASAFRVYTGELFF. The V and J genes are TRBV6-5 and TRBJ2-2; unclear D gene. CDR3 length equals 14 residues. Trimming took off 8 bases at V and 3 bases at J, with 13 bases between the two ends. The germline V gene encodes CDR1 MNHEY and CDR2 SVGAGI.

Details on this clone: Distinct nucleotide sequences in the sample also encode this CDR3. The chain recombines TRBV3-1 (or the pseudogene TRBV3-2) with TRBJ1-1; D not certain. The CDR3 consists of 13 residues. V lost 3 bases and J lost 1, with 6 bases in between. CDR1 and CDR2 from the germline V gene are LGHDT and YNNKEL (reference sequence). This CDR3 is CASSQGGNTEAFF. The DNA of the CDR3 is TGTGCCAGCAGCCAGGGAGGGAACACTGAAGCTTTCTTT.

This chain uses TRBV15 with TRBJ2-7; D unclear. The CDR3 is 13 residues long. V lost 1 base to trimming and J lost 3 bases, with 7 bases between them. Germline V gene sequence: CDR1 LNHNV, CDR2 YYDKDF (reference sequence). The CDR3 spells CATSRAVSYEQYF. The CDR3, as DNA: TGTGCCACCAGCAGAGCCGTTAGCTACGAGCAGTACTTC.

This clone was seen once. This chain connects TRBV6-7 to TRBJ2-7; the D gene is possibly TRBD1 (5 bases). TRBV6-7 is identified as an open reading frame with a role that is uncertain. The V gene lost 2 bases and the J gene lost 0 bases, with 14 bases spanning the gap. The CDR3 is 16 amino acids. The DNA for the CDR3 is TGTGCCAGCAGTTACCCCAGGGTTAATTACTCCTACGAGCAGTACTTC. Amino acid sequence: CASSYPRVNYSYEQYF.

Of note for this clone: Other DNA sequences in this specimen translate into the identical CDR3. V usage is TRBV18 and J usage is TRBJ1-5; D might be TRBD1 (5 bases). The CDR3 covers 13 residues. The germline V gene has CDR1 KGHSH and CDR2 LQKENI. Trimming shortened V by 6 bases and J by 2 bases, and 8 bases separated the two germline ends. The CDR3 is CASSQGGNQPQHF. The CDR3 bases are TGTGCCAGCTCGCAGGGTGGCAATCAGCCCCAGCATTTT.

This clone appeared a single time. This sequence joins TRBV18 and TRBJ2-1; 13 bases align to TRBD2. The junction had 11 bases not matched to a gene; V was cut back by 3 bases and J by 3 bases. The CDR3 extends over 19 amino acids. Per the germline V gene, CDR1 is KGHSH and CDR2 is LQKENI. CDR3 coding DNA: TGTGCCAGCTCACCCGGACTAGCGGGGGCCCCTCCTATCTACAATGAGCAGTTCTTC. Protein: CASSPGLAGAPPIYNEQFF.

In the case of this clone: Other DNA sequences within the sample encode an identical CDR3. V usage is TRBV2 and J usage is TRBJ1-2, with unresolved D. Germline loops: CDR1 SNHLY, CDR2 FYNNEI. Between the trimmed V and J ends, which lost 2 bases and 4 bases, there was a span of 5 bases. The CDR3 is 12 residues long. In DNA form, the CDR3 reads TGTGCCAGCAGTGAAACAGCCTATGGCTACACCTTC. This encodes CASSETAYGYTF.

Notes on this clone: The same CDR3 can be traced to other DNA sequences in this sample. The chain recombines TRBV28 with TRBJ1-5; D is uncertain. The germline V gene has CDR1 MDHEN and CDR2 SYDVKM. V was clipped by 6 bases and J by 4 bases, with 4 bases between them. The length of the CDR3 is 11 residues. CDR3 sequence (DNA): TGTGCCAGCAGCAGGAATCAGCCCCAGCATTTT. It yields the protein CASSRNQPQHF.

This clone has just one count. CDR3 coding DNA: TGTGCCAGCAGCCAAGCAGGGGTGTCTGGGTATACCTTC. This sequence encodes CASSQAGVSGYTF. J is TRBJ1-2 and V is TRBV3-1 (or the pseudogene TRBV3-2); TRBD1 might be the D (6 bases). The CDR3 is 13 residues long. The ends were cut back, 1 base at V and 14 bases at J, with 17 bases in the middle. Germline CDR1 is LGHDT and CDR2 is YNNKEL (reference sequence).

The chain links TRBV7-3 to TRBJ2-1; 8 positions match TRBD2. Trimming took 6 bases from V and 5 from J; bases not matched to a gene: 9. The CDR3 is 15 amino acids. Germline V lookup: CDR1 SGHTA, CDR2 FQGTGA. The chain's CDR3 is CASSFSGDKNNEQFF. In nucleotides, the CDR3 is TGTGCCAGCAGTTTTAGCGGGGATAAAAACAATGAGCAGTTCTTC.

The chain combines TRBV18 with TRBJ2-1, with no clear D. The V and J ends lost 5 bases and 12 bases respectively, with 17 bases between them. This CDR3 has 13 residues. The germline gives CDR1 KGHSH, CDR2 LQKENI. The CDR3 DNA is TGTGCCAGCTCAGTAACAGAGAGTCTGGTGCAGTTCTTC. Translating it yields CASSVTESLVQFF.

V usage is TRBV6-5 and J usage is TRBJ2-7; a weak D match, TRBD1 (5 bases). Germline-derived CDR1 and CDR2 are MNHEY and SVGAGI. The CDR3 spans 15 residues. Deletions cut 2 bases from V and 5 bases from J, with 16 bases between. This CDR3 reads CASSYGVQGRDEQYF. CDR3 nucleotide sequence: TGTGCCAGCAGTTACGGTGTTCAGGGAAGGGACGAGCAGTACTTC.

V usage is TRBV7-6 and J usage is TRBJ2-1; 9 bases match TRBD2. CDR1 and CDR2 (germline): SGHVS, FNYEAQ. The CDR3 loop spans 16 amino acids. The trim removed 3 bases at V and 6 bases at J, leaving 9 bases unmatched. The CDR3 loop is CASSLEPGLARNEQFF. Here the CDR3 DNA reads TGTGCCAGCAGCTTGGAACCGGGACTAGCCCGCAATGAGCAGTTCTTC.

This rearrangement joins TRBV15 to TRBJ1-3, with 9 bases that match TRBD1. This CDR3 comprises 15 residues. J lost 4 bases, V lost 4 bases, and 5 bases had no gene match. Germline V CDR1 and CDR2: LNHNV, YYDKDF (reference sequence). Here the CDR3 reads CATSNGQGSGNTIYF. As DNA, the CDR3 is TGTGCCACCAGCAACGGACAGGGGTCAGGAAACACCATATATTTT.

The chain carries TRBV5-1 and TRBJ1-6; TRBD1 agrees at 9 bases. The CDR3 totals 15 residues. The V gene end was trimmed by 4 bases and the J gene end by 7 bases; junction bases not matched to a gene: 6. Per the germline V gene, CDR1 is SGHRS and CDR2 is YFSETQ. As DNA, the CDR3 is TGCGCCAGCAGCCCAGGACAGGGGCAGAATTCACCCCTCCACTTT. It is translated as CASSPGQGQNSPLHF.

CDR3 sequence (DNA): TGTGCCAGCAGTGACCCGGCGCGGCCGGGAAACACCATATATTTT. Its translation is CASSDPARPGNTIYF. This chain joins TRBV25-1 and TRBJ1-3; D not certain. CDR1 and CDR2 from the germline V gene are MGHDK and SYGVNS. The V end lost 3 bases, the J end lost 4 bases, and 13 bases lay between the germline ends. The CDR3 loop spans 15 amino acids.

This sequence joins TRBV10-3 and TRBJ1-5, with D unresolved. With 3 bases removed from V and 0 bases from J, the gap between germline ends came to 3 bases. The length of the CDR3 is 13 residues. Germline assignment: CDR1 ENHRY and CDR2 SYGVKD. The CDR3 region is CAISDSSNQPQHF. In nucleotides, the CDR3 is TGTGCCATCAGTGACTCTAGCAATCAGCCCCAGCATTTT.

CDR3 sequence reads: CATHFGGTEAFF. The DNA of the CDR3 is TGTGCCACCCATTTCGGGGGCACTGAAGCTTTCTTT. The gene calls are TRBV19 and TRBJ1-1; D may be TRBD1 (5 bases). V was pared by 10 bases and J by 4 bases, with 13 bases between. This CDR3 is built from 12 residues. The V gene's germline CDR1 is LNHDA and CDR2 SQIVND (reference sequence). Variable domain in full (rest from reference TRBV19 and TRBJ1-1): DGGITQSPKYLFRKEGQNVTLSCEQNLNHDAMYWYRQDPGQGLRLIYYSQIVNDFQKGDIAEGYSVSREKKESFPLTVTSAQKNPTAFYLCATHFGGTEAFFGQGTRLTVV.

The table lists this clone with a count of one. The chain links TRBV27 to TRBJ1-1; D is uncertain. CDR1 is MNHEY and CDR2 is SMNVEV in the germline V gene (reference sequence). V was clipped by 1 base and J by 1 base, with 4 bases between them. The length of the CDR3 is 13 residues. The CDR3 loop is CASSLYGNTEAFF. In DNA, the CDR3 is TGTGCCAGCAGTTTATACGGGAACACTGAAGCTTTCTTT.

The V gene is TRBV5-5, the J gene TRBJ2-7, with D perhaps TRBD1 (5 bases). Germline CDR1 and CDR2: SGHKS and YYEKEE (reference sequence). V was trimmed by 2 bases and J by 0 bases, leaving 15 bases between them. The CDR3 consists of 16 residues. CDR3 bases: TGTGCCAGCAGCTTTGACAGCCGATGGAGCTCCTACGAGCAGTACTTC. It encodes CASSFDSRWSSYEQYF. The whole variable domain, remainder taken from reference TRBV5-5 and TRBJ2-7, is DAGVTQSPTHLIKTRGQQVTLRCSPISGHKSVSWYQQVLGQGPQFIFQYYEKEERGRGNFPDRFSARQFPNYSSELNVNALLLGDSALYLCASSFDSRWSSYEQYFGPGTRLTVT.

The V gene is TRBV6-1, the J gene TRBJ1-2; maybe TRBD1 (5 bases). Germline CDR1 and CDR2: MNHNS and SASEGT. This CDR3 contains 14 residues. V lost 3 bases and J lost 5, with 13 bases in between. The DNA of the CDR3 is TGTGCCAGCAGTGACAGGGCGCTTGGGTATGGCTACACCTTC. Its translation: CASSDRALGYGYTF.

The chain links TRBV5-1 to TRBJ2-3; 9 nucleotides match TRBD2. With 4 bases clipped from V and 5 bases from J, the junction kept 23 bases outside the gene matches. The CDR3 is 20 residues long. CDR1 and CDR2 from the germline V gene are SGHRS and YFSETQ. The CDR3 DNA reads TGCGCCAGCAGCCTTGGGACTTCTATTAGCGGGGGTGCAAGTATAGATACGCAGTATTTT. This sequence encodes CASSLGTSISGGASIDTQYF.

CDR3 DNA: TGTGCCAGCAGTTACGGTGACAGGGGACCGAACACTGAAGCTTTCTTT. It specifies CASSYGDRGPNTEAFF. This chain connects TRBV6-6 to TRBJ1-1; 8 bases agree with TRBD1. This CDR3 is 16 amino acids long. Germline lookup yields CDR1 MNHNY and CDR2 SVGAGI (reference sequence). The trim removed 2 bases at V and 1 base at J, leaving 6 bases unmatched.

This chain uses TRBV7-9 with TRBJ1-5; TRBD1 matches at 9 bases. The CDR3 spans 15 residues. CDR1 is SEHNR and CDR2 is FQNEAQ in the germline V gene (reference sequence). V was clipped by 3 bases and J by 3 bases; unmatched bases: 3. Here the CDR3 DNA reads TGTGCCAGCAGCTTGGGGACAGGGCTCAATCAGCCCCAGCATTTT. Amino acid sequence: CASSLGTGLNQPQHF. The variable domain in full, completed from reference TRBV7-9 and TRBJ1-5, reads DTGVSQNPRHKITKRGQNVTFRCDPISEHNRLYWYRQTLGQGPEFLTYFQNEAQLEKSRLLSDRFSAERPKGSFSTLEIQRTEQGDSAMYLCASSLGTGLNQPQHFGDGTRLSIL.

A remark on this clone: Other DNA variants within this sample encode the same CDR3. The V and J genes are TRBV7-9 and TRBJ1-5, with D unresolved. With 1 base removed from V and 1 base from J, the gap between germline ends came to 5 bases. Germline CDR1 and CDR2: SEHNR and FQNEAQ (reference sequence). CDR3 length: 14 residues. The CDR3 region has the DNA TGTGCCAGCAGCTTAGGGGCAAGCAATCAGCCCCAGCATTTT. It specifies CASSLGASNQPQHF.

The V and J genes are TRBV12-5 and TRBJ2-1, with TRBD1 as a possible D gene (5 bases). Germline CDR1 and CDR2: LGHNT and FRNRAP. V lost 3 bases and J lost 5, with 14 bases in between. The CDR3 loop spans 15 amino acids. The CDR3 DNA reads TGTGCTAGTGGTTTCCGTTTGGGGCCCGACAATGAGCAGTTCTTC. Encoded protein: CASGFRLGPDNEQFF.

This clone has just a few counts. The sample has other DNA sequences that encode this CDR3 too. The CDR3 loop reads CSASTDRDYGYTF. CDR3 in DNA: TGCAGTGCTAGTACGGACAGGGACTATGGCTACACCTTC. The rearrangement links TRBV20-1 to TRBJ1-2; 8 nucleotides agree with TRBD1. V lost 3 bases and J lost 3; bases outside the gene matches: 3. The CDR3 consists of 13 residues. Germline CDR1 is DFQATT and CDR2 is SNEGSKA (reference sequence).

V and J are TRBV21-1 and TRBJ2-7; TRBD2, as called in the table, went unchecked against the DNA. TRBV21-1 is reported as a pseudogene. This CDR3 is 13 amino acids long. The chain's CDR3 is CASSKARTGEQYF. CDR3 DNA sequence: TGTGCCAGCAGCAAGGCCAGGACGGGAGAGCAGTACTTC.

This clone has a single count. The chain combines TRBV12-3 or TRBV12-4 with TRBJ2-1, with D hard to call. Trimming stripped 3 bases from V and 8 bases from J, with 8 bases between. The CDR3 contains 12 residues. The DNA for the CDR3 is TGTGCCAGCAGTTTTATCTTCCATGAGCAGTTCTTC. It specifies CASSFIFHEQFF.